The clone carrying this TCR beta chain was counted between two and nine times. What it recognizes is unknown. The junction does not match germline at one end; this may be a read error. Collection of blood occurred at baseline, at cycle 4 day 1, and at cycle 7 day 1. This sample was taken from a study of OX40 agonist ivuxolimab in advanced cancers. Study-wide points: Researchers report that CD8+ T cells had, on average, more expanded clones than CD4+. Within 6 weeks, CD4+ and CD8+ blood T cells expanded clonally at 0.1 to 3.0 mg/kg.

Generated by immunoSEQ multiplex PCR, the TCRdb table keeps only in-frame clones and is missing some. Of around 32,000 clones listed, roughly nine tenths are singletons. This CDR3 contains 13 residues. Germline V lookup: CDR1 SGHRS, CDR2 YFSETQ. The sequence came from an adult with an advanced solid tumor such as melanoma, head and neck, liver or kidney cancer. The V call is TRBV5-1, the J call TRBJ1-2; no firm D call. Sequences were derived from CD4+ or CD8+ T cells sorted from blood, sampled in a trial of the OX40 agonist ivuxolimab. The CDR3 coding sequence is TGCGCCAGCAGTTTGGCGGCGAACTATGGCTACACCTTC. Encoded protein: CASSLAANYGYTF. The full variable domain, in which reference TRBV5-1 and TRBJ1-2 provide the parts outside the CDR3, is KAGVTQTPRYLIKTRGQQVTLSCSPISGHRSVSWYQQTPGQGLQFLFEYFSETQRNKGNFPGRFSGRQFSNSRSEMNVSTLELGDSALYLCASSLAANYGYTFGSGTRLTVV.